One TCR beta chain is described in this entry. This sample was included in a study of T cells expressing NK-cell markers. CDR3 size: 14 residues. Per the germline V gene, CDR1 is SGHVS and CDR2 is FNYEAQ. TCRdb reanalyzed the 5' RACE reads, giving one entry per CDR3 protein sequence and no DNA. Its listing shows 550,000 or so distinct CDR3 sequences. The genes are TRBV7-6 and TRBJ2-7; absent DNA, TCRdb's TRBD1 call cannot be checked. The TCR was taken from a man aged 18 to 35 in good health. Sequenced input: blood T cells: a sorted CD56 or NKG2C T cell subset, CD4+ or CD8+ T cells, or bulk PBMC T cells (not recorded which). The CDR3 loop is CASSLSGQIYEQYF.